Below, 25 T cell receptor beta chains from the same sample are listed, as sequenced in a study of neurological immune-mediated disorders. MiXCR, run by TCRdb on the 5' RACE reads, gives a single entry per CDR3 protein. There are approximately 60,000 distinct CDR3 sequences in the sample; about 4% occur only once, and just over 2.5% lies in the top ten. The sample was PBMCs. The receptors derive from a man aged 45-65 years with multiple sclerosis.

This clonotype was detected ten times or more. Germline and junction disagree at one end, which may indicate a read error. The J gene is TRBJ1-5, the V gene TRBV10-3, with D unclear. CDR3 size: 12 residues. Per the germline V gene, CDR1 is ENHRY and CDR2 is SYGVKD. As DNA, the CDR3 is TGTGCCATCAGTGAAATTGATCAGCCCCAGAATTTT. It specifies CAISEIDQPQNF.

In this sample, this clonotype turned up many times. The CDR3 region has the DNA TGTGCCAGCAGTTGGGCTGGGGGACACAACTACAATGAGCAGTTCTTC. It yields the protein CASSWAGGHNYNEQFF. The chain employs TRBV12-3 or TRBV12-4 and TRBJ2-1, with D perhaps TRBD1 (6 bases). There are 16 residues in the CDR3. V shed 4 bases and J shed 3 bases, with 16 bases lying between them.

This clonotype was picked up many times. The chain recombines TRBV24-1 with TRBJ2-1; unclear D gene. This CDR3 is 14 amino acids long. With 5 bases removed from V and 2 bases from J, the gap between germline ends came to 9 bases. Germline CDR1 and CDR2: KGHDR and SFDVKD. The CDR3: CATSGGPTYNEQFF. As DNA, the CDR3 is TGTGCCACCAGTGGCGGACCTACCTACAATGAGCAGTTCTTC.

This clonotype was seen repeatedly, ten times or more. J is TRBJ1-3 and V is TRBV5-1; 8 nucleotides agree with TRBD1. The V and J ends lost 0 bases and 4 bases, in that order; junction bases with no gene match: 6. The CDR3 extends over 16 amino acids. CDR1 SGHRS and CDR2 YFSETQ come from the germline V gene. CDR3 region: CASSLGGQGPGNTIYF. The CDR3 region has the DNA TGCGCCAGCAGCTTGGGCGGACAGGGTCCCGGAAACACCATATATTTT.

This clonotype was recorded many times. The chain carries TRBV5-5 and TRBJ2-7; D possibly corresponds to TRBD2 (5 bases). V dropped 4 bases and J dropped 2 bases, with 10 bases sitting between them. Germline CDR1 is SGHKS and CDR2 is YYEKEE (reference sequence). The CDR3 has 13 amino acids. The CDR3 loop is CASSLDGAYEQYF. The DNA for the CDR3 is TGTGCCAGCAGCCTCGACGGGGCCTACGAGCAGTACTTC.

Note on this clonotype: A read error may be the cause here, since a much bigger clone is one base away. The chain recombines TRBV5-1 with TRBJ2-1, with D perhaps matching TRBD1 (6 bases). V was cut by 9 bases and J by 9 bases, with 13 bases left in between. This CDR3 is built from 11 residues. Looked up from germline, CDR1 is SGHRS and CDR2 is YFSETQ. CDR3 DNA: TGCGCCAACAGTCAACAGGGTGAGCAGTTCTTC. Its translation: CANSQQGEQFF. The complete variable domain, with remaining parts taken from reference TRBV5-1 and TRBJ2-1, reads KAGVTQTPRYLIKTRGQQVTLSCSPISGHRSVSWYQQTPGQGLQFLFEYFSETQRNKGNFPGRFSGRQFSNSRSEMNVSTLELGDSALYLCANSQQGEQFFGPGTRLTVL.

This clonotype was detected a few times. This may come from a read error, since a much larger clone is one base off. This sequence joins TRBV10-2 and TRBJ1-1, with D unresolved. The germline V gene encodes CDR1 WSHSY and CDR2 SAAADI. CDR3 length: 14 residues. V was pared by 8 bases and J by 1 base, with 14 bases between. CDR3 sequence reads: CASRRNGKNTEAFF. CDR3 sequence (DNA): TGCGCCAGCCGCCGCAACGGAAAGAACACTGAAGCTTTCTTT.

This clonotype has ten or more counts. The chain uses TRBV10-3 and TRBJ1-4, with D possibly being TRBD1 (6 bases). The CDR3 is made up of 16 amino acids. Germline loops: CDR1 ENHRY, CDR2 SYGVKD. With 7 bases removed from V and 5 bases from J, the gap between germline ends came to 20 bases. CDR3 in amino acids: CAIKFKVTGQNEKLFF. DNA for the CDR3: TGTGCCATCAAATTTAAGGTTACAGGGCAGAATGAAAAACTGTTTTTT.

This clonotype was picked up many times. This sequence joins TRBV7-9 and TRBJ2-5, with 7 bases aligning to TRBD1. CDR3 size: 16 residues. Looked up from germline, CDR1 is SEHNR and CDR2 is FQNEAQ (reference sequence). V lost 5 bases and J lost 4; bases outside the gene matches: 13. DNA for the CDR3: TGTGCCAGCAGCCCTGGGACAGCCCACTTCGGAGAGACCCAGTACTTC. Encoded protein: CASSPGTAHFGETQYF.

This clonotype was seen at least ten times. The J gene is TRBJ1-1, the V gene TRBV20-1, with a weak D call TRBD1 (5 bases). The CDR3 spans 15 residues. The V gene lost 5 bases and the J gene lost 2 bases, with 18 bases spanning the gap. The germline CDR1 and CDR2 sequences are DFQATT and SNEGSKA (reference sequence). This CDR3 reads CSALESGTLNTEAFF. The CDR3 region has the DNA TGCAGTGCTCTTGAATCCGGGACCTTAAACACTGAAGCTTTCTTT.

This clonotype came up many times. The gene calls are TRBV18 and TRBJ2-5; TRBD2 is a possible D gene (6 bases). The CDR3 spans 14 residues. Germline V gene sequence: CDR1 KGHSH, CDR2 LQKENI. Between the trimmed V and J ends, which lost 3 bases and 2 bases, there was a span of 10 bases. CDR3 in amino acids: CASSPWRDQETQYF. In nucleotides, the CDR3 is TGTGCCAGCTCACCCTGGCGGGATCAAGAGACCCAGTACTTC.

In its sample, this clonotype was seen many times. The chain uses TRBV7-8 and TRBJ2-3; 8 nucleotides agree with TRBD1. Trimming removed 6 bases from V and 4 bases from J; junction bases left unmatched: 6. Germline CDR1 is SGHVS and CDR2 is FQNEAQ. This CDR3 has 14 residues. The CDR3: CASSRTGTADTQYF. CDR3 coding DNA: TGTGCCAGCAGTCGGACAGGGACGGCAGATACGCAGTATTTT.

Many counts were recorded for this clonotype. The rearrangement links TRBV10-3 to TRBJ2-3; TRBD2 aligns across 7 bases. CDR1 ENHRY and CDR2 SYGVKD come from the germline V gene. The CDR3 spans 13 residues. V lost 7 bases and J lost 6; bases outside the gene matches: 7. The CDR3 DNA reads as TGTGCCATCATGGGCCGTAGCGGGGATACGCAGTATTTT. This codes for CAIMGRSGDTQYF.

This clonotype was found many times. The chain carries TRBV6-1 and TRBJ1-5, with 8 bases lining up with TRBD1. Germline V gene sequence: CDR1 MNHNS, CDR2 SASEGT. The CDR3 contains 16 residues. Losses at the gene ends were 8 bases for V and 5 bases for J; bases not matched to a gene: 14. The CDR3 DNA reads TGTGCCAGCTTGGACAGGGAGGGAGGCCCCCATCAGCCCCAGCATTTT. Residues: CASLDREGGPHQPQHF.

This clonotype was detected many times. The rearrangement links TRBV20-1 to TRBJ2-7, with 7 bases that match TRBD1. The CDR3 sequence is 15 residues long. CDR1 and CDR2 (germline): DFQATT, SNEGSKA (reference sequence). J gave up 2 bases and V 1 base, and 8 bases lay outside the gene matches. The CDR3 DNA follows: TGCAGTGCTAGAGCCGGACAGGACCGACCCTACGAGCAGTACTTC. Protein product: CSARAGQDRPYEQYF.

This clonotype appeared many times. The J gene is TRBJ2-2, the V gene TRBV5-1; a weak D match, TRBD1 (6 bases). CDR3 length: 16 amino acids. V shed 2 bases and J shed 2 bases, with 13 bases lying between them. The germline CDR1 and CDR2 sequences are SGHRS and YFSETQ. DNA for the CDR3: TGCGCCAGCAGCTTCTACAGGGATACAAACACCGGGGAGCTGTTTTTT. Residues: CASSFYRDTNTGELFF.

The chain uses TRBV12-3 or TRBV12-4 and TRBJ2-5; D unclear. The CDR3 extends over 15 amino acids. V was cut by 3 bases and J by 2 bases, with 13 bases left in between. Here the CDR3 reads CASSLAYLDQETQYF. The CDR3 region has the DNA TGTGCCAGCAGTTTGGCTTACCTAGATCAAGAGACCCAGTACTTC.

Ten or more counts support this clonotype. This sequence joins TRBV28 and TRBJ1-2, with D unresolved. Germline lookup yields CDR1 MDHEN and CDR2 SYDVKM. The V end was cut by 7 bases, the J end by 4 bases, with 16 bases between. This CDR3 contains 14 residues. CDR3 residues: CASITPPAIYGYTF. The CDR3 nucleotides read TGTGCCAGCATCACTCCGCCGGCTATCTATGGCTACACCTTC.

This clonotype appeared many times. This rearrangement joins TRBV3-1 to TRBJ2-3, with D perhaps TRBD1 or TRBD2 (6 bases each). Trimming cost V 6 bases and J 3 bases, with 13 bases left between them. The CDR3 spans 14 residues. The V gene's germline CDR1 is LGHDT and CDR2 YNNKEL (reference sequence). The CDR3 loop reads CASSMGGGTDTQYF. The CDR3 bases are TGTGCCAGCAGTATGGGGGGCGGTACAGATACGCAGTATTTT.

This clonotype was seen many times. The chain couples TRBV4-1 to TRBJ1-2; D may be TRBD1 (6 bases). The V and J ends lost 0 bases and 4 bases respectively, with 12 bases between them. The germline CDR1 and CDR2 sequences are MGHRA and YSYEKL. The CDR3 extends over 15 amino acids. CDR3 coding DNA: TGCGCCAGCAGCCAAGAGGGAACAGGGACCTATGGCTACACCTTC. Protein sequence: CASSQEGTGTYGYTF.

In its sample, this clonotype was seen many times. The chain recombines TRBV11-2 with TRBJ2-1; no definite D call. V was cut by 5 bases and J by 6 bases, with 11 bases left in between. Germline V CDR1 and CDR2: SGHAT, FQNNGV. The CDR3 consists of 13 residues. CDR3 bases: TGTGCCAGCAGCCTAAACCCGCCCAATGAGCAGTTCTTC. Protein sequence: CASSLNPPNEQFF.

Many counts were recorded for this clonotype. This chain connects TRBV29-1 to TRBJ2-3; weak D call: TRBD2 (6 bases). The CDR3 runs to 19 residues. The V gene's germline CDR1 is SQVTM and CDR2 ANQGSEA. Trimming shortened V by 0 bases and J by 0 bases, and 22 bases separated the two germline ends. CDR3 residues: CSVEEVWRGAHLSTDTQYF. Here the CDR3 DNA reads TGCAGCGTTGAAGAAGTTTGGCGGGGTGCCCACCTAAGCACAGATACGCAGTATTTT.

A few counts support this clonotype. This chain uses TRBV20-1 with TRBJ2-7; perhaps TRBD2 as D (6 bases). The length of the CDR3 is 14 residues. The germline V gene encodes CDR1 DFQATT and CDR2 SNEGSKA (reference sequence). Trimming cost V 0 bases and J 4 bases, with 13 bases left between them. CDR3 loop: CSARDAEGWYEQYF. Here the CDR3 DNA reads TGCAGTGCTAGAGATGCGGAGGGTTGGTACGAGCAGTACTTC.

This clonotype has ten or more counts. This rearrangement joins TRBV6-1 to TRBJ2-3, with TRBD2 identical over 9 bases. Losses at the gene ends were 7 bases for V and 1 base for J; bases not matched to a gene: 15. CDR1 is MNHNS, CDR2 SASEGT, per germline. This CDR3 has 18 residues. CDR3 residues: CASIPSGGLRRGTDTQYF. In DNA, the CDR3 is TGTGCCAGCATCCCGAGCGGGGGGCTTCGTAGAGGCACAGATACGCAGTATTTT.

In its sample, this clonotype was seen many times. The chain combines TRBV20-1 with TRBJ2-3; D gene unclear. V lost 1 base, J lost 2 bases, and 13 bases lay in between. This CDR3 has 15 residues. CDR1 and CDR2 (germline): DFQATT, SNEGSKA (reference sequence). The CDR3 spells CSARVGLTYTDTQYF. The CDR3 bases are TGCAGTGCTAGAGTAGGCCTGACCTACACAGATACGCAGTATTTT.